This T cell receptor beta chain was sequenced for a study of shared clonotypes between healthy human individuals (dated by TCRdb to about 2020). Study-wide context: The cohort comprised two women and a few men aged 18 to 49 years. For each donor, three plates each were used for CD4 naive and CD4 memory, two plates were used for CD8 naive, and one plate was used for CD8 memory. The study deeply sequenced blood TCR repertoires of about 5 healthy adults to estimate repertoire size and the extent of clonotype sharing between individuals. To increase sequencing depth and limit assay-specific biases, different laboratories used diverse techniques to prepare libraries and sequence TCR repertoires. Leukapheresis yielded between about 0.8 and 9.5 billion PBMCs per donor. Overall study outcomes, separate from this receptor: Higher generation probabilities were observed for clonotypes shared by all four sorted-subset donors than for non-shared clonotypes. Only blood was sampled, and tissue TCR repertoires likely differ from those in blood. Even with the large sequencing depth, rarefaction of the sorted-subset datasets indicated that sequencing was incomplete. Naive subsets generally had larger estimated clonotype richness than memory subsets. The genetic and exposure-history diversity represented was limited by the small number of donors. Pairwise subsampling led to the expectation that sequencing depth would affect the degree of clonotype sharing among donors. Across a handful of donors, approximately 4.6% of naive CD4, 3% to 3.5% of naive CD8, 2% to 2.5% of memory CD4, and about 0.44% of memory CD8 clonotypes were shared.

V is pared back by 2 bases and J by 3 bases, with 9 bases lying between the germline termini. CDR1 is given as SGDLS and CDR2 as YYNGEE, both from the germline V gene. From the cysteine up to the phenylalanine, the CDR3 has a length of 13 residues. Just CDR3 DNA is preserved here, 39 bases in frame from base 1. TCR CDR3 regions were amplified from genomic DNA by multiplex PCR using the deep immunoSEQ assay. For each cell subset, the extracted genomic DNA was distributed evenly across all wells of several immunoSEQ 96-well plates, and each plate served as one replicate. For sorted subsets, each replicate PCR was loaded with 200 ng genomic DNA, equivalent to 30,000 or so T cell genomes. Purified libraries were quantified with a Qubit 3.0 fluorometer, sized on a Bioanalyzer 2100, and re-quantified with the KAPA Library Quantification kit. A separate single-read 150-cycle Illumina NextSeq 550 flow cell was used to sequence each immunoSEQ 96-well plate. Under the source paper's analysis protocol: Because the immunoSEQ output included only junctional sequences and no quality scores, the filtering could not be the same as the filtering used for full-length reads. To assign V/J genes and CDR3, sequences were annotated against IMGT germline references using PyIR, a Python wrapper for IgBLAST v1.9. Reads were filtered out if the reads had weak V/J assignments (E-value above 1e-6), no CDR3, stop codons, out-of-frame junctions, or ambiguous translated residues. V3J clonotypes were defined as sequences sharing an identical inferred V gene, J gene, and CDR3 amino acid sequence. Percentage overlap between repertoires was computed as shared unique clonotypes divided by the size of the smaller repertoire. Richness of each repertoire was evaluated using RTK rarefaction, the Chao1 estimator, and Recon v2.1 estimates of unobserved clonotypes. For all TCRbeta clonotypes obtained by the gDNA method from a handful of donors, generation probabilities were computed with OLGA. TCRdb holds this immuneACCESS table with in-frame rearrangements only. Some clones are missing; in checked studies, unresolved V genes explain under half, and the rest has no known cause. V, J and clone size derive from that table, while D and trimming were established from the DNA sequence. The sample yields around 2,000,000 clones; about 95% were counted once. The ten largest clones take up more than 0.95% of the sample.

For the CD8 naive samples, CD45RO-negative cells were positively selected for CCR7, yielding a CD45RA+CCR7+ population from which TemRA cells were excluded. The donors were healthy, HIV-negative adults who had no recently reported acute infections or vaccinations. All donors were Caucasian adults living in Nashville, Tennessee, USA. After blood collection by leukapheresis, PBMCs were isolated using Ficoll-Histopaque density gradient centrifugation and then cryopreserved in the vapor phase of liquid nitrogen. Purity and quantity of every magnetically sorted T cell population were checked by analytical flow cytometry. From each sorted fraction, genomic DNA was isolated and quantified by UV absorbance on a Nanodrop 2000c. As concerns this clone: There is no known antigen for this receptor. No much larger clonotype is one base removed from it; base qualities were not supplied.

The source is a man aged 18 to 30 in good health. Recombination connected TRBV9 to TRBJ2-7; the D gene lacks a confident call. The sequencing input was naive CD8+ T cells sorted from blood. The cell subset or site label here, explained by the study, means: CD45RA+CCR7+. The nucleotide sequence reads TGTGCCAGCAGCGTGGATGCAGACTACGAGCAGTACTTC. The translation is CASSVDADYEQYF.